The T cell receptor beta chain under discussion was sequenced for a study of brain T cells in children with intractable seizures. Study outcomes and limitations: Pre-surgery blood may have been undersampled, hiding some clones. HCMV serostatus was not known, and viral specificity came from CDR3 similarity only.

Assay used: immunoSEQ multiplex PCR; TCRdb lists only in-frame clones, some missing. Of about 64,000 clones in the sample, about 96% are singletons; the top ten hold more than 0.3%. In the case of this clone: Its antigen remains unidentified.

This TCR derives from a boy younger than two with focal cortical dysplasia and intractable seizures. Sequencing used peripheral blood, obtained at surgery.

CDR3 in DNA: TGTGCCAGCAGCTATTGGACTAGTGGGGCTACAGATACGCAGTATTTT. It is translated as CASSYWTSGATDTQYF. The chain employs TRBV7-2 and TRBJ2-3; 7 nucleotides align to TRBD2. From germline, CDR1 is SGHTA and CDR2 FQGNSA. The CDR3 is 16 residues long. The V gene end was trimmed by 4 bases and the J gene end by 3 bases; junction bases not matched to a gene: 10. Together with reference TRBV7-2 and TRBJ2-3, the CDR3 gives the full variable domain: GAGVSQSPSNKVTEKGKDVELRCDPISGHTALYWYRQSLGQGLEFLIYFQGNSAPDKSGLPSDRFSAERTGGSVSTLTIQRTQQEDSAVYLCASSYWTSGATDTQYFGPGTRLTVL.